This T cell receptor (beta chain) came from a study of neoadjuvant anti-PD-1 for oral cavity cancer (dated by TCRdb to 2020 to 2023). Some background on the complete study: Before undergoing curative-intent surgical resection, most patients got three to four biweekly nivolumab doses at 3 mg/kg. A fourth nivolumab dose was given around day 43 to patients without progression, and definitive surgical resection was performed in those patients on days 50-56. Patients with complete response, partial response or stable disease by RECIST 1.1 were defined as responders, whereas patients with progression were defined as non-responders. There were about a dozen patients in the parent correlative cohort, and the response rate was 33%.

Notes on this clone: Its antigen is still unknown. It has no much larger one-base neighbor in the sample; base qualities were not kept.

The meaning of the sample's time point label: after neoadjuvant nivolumab, at surgical resection. None of the patients had received prior systemic or radiation treatment, and all were newly diagnosed with stage II-IVA oral cavity squamous cell carcinoma. The cohort was composed of patients with HPV-negative, locally advanced oral cavity squamous cell carcinoma. No culture maintenance or expansion was done, as the peripheral blood mononuclear cells went straight to analysis. Samples came from a longitudinal correlative study of a single-arm phase II trial of neoadjuvant nivolumab in oral cavity squamous cell carcinoma. Subject-matched pre- and post-treatment PBMCs and tumors from three responders and three non-responders were subjected to genomic DNA-based TCRbeta sequencing. Peripheral blood mononuclear cells were collected before nivolumab treatment and again after treatment, at the time of surgery. Genomic DNA was isolated from PBMCs using the Maxwell RSC DNA from Cells kit.

For deep sequencing of PBMC libraries, mostly 450 to 500 ng of input genomic DNA was used, and six replicates were run per sample. The immunoSEQ hsTCRbeta kit was used to prepare TCRbeta libraries, following the manufacturer's instructions. Sequencing of the completed libraries took place using an Illumina NovaSeq 6000 S4 flow cell after they had been pooled to about 3.2 nM. Turning to the authors' computational methods: The immunoSEQ Analyzer was used for raw data preprocessing and quality control. The analysis was limited to productive rearrangements, and each clonotype was defined by a unique CDR3 amino acid sequence. Repertoire clonality was estimated as the Gini-Simpson index, which was computed with the R package tcR. Student's t test was used to compare Gini indices, and Pearson correlation was used to assess associations with tumor size change. The table comes from immuneACCESS by way of TCRdb, which keeps in-frame sequences with V and J called. Part of the clones is missing from these tables; in studies checked, under half for an unresolved V gene and the rest for unknown reasons. V, J and clone size are those of that table, while D and trimming were read from the DNA. This sample lists some 61,000 clones; about 85% were detected once. The ten largest clones capture nearly 3.5% of the sample.

On the study overall, not on this receptor specifically: After neoadjuvant nivolumab, significantly higher T cell clonality (Gini index) was found within PBMCs in non-responders than in responders. Only three patients per response group were included in the TCR analyses, and the authors called for validation in larger cohorts. A higher pretreatment blood Treg/Th17 ratio correlated with both higher pretreatment blood TCRbeta clonality and lower post-treatment tumor TCRbeta clonality.

Including cysteine and phenylalanine, the CDR3 has 13 amino acids. This entry keeps only the CDR3 DNA: 39 bases, framed from base 1. The germline V gene gives CDR1 as KGHSH and CDR2 as LQKENI. V is shortened by 6 bases, J by 1 base, and the region joining them spans 9 bases. The sample here was PBMCs, taken after nivolumab (anti-PD-1) treatment. This clonotype was obtained from a person aged 35-79 years with oral cavity squamous cell carcinoma. The rearranged segments are TRBV18 and TRBJ1-1, with the D gene not clear enough to name. The CDR3 protein sequence reads: CASSPDQNTEAFF. The DNA is TGTGCCAGCTCCCCCGATCAGAACACTGAAGCTTTCTTT. Where the CDR3 stops, the reference TRBV18 and TRBJ1-1 genes take over; the full variable domain is NAGVMQNPRHLVRRRGQEARLRCSPMKGHSHVYWYRQLPEEGLKFMVYLQKENIIDESGMPKERFSAEFPKEGPSILRIQQVVRGDSAAYFCASSPDQNTEAFFGQGTRLTVV.